This record looks at one T cell receptor beta chain sequence and its context. No antigen is known for it. The input lacks base qualities; no much larger clone sits a single base away. The data stem from a study of T cell responses to AZD1222 COVID-19 vaccine (dated by TCRdb to the early 2020s). Study-wide context: A total of just over 230 trial participants underwent TCR sequencing, of whom 207 had received two doses of AZD1222 and 26 had received two doses of the MenACWY control vaccine. Enrollment into the trials was organized by age into subgroups of 18-55, 56-69 and 70-plus years, and those subgroups contained 148, 28 and 57 TCR-sequenced participants, respectively.

The germline V gene (reference sequence) supplies CDR1 SGHNT and CDR2 YYREEE. At the junction V is shortened by 4 bases and J by 0 bases; bases outside the gene matches: 4. The CDR3 covers 14 residues, taking in both the cysteine and the phenylalanine. Just CDR3 DNA is preserved here, 42 bases in frame from base 1. The CDR3 regions of human TCRbeta chains were analyzed by immunosequencing. The authors' analysis ran thus. Repertoire TCRs were checked for matches against a reference library of SARS-CoV-2-specific TCRs that had been generated using the MIRA antigen-specificity platform. Breadth was defined as the fraction of unique TCRs that were SARS-CoV-2-associated. Depth was defined as the fraction of total T cells that were SARS-CoV-2-associated. Each spike-specific TCR was assigned to its reactive spike region and to a CD4 or CD8 class using the MIRA data. Log10-transformed breadth and depth values were compared by one-way ANOVA with Sidak's multiple comparisons tests. Drawn from immuneACCESS, this table holds only the in-frame rearrangements with V and J called that TCRdb kept. Clones are partly lost; checked studies trace under half to an unresolved V gene and leave the rest unexplained. V and J calls and clone size are those listed in that table; D and trimming were worked out from the DNA. The sample profile shows nearly 110,000 clones; approximately 90% of them were found once. Clones ranked in the top ten supply around 5% of the sample.

The time point tag for this specimen amounts to: about 28 days (+/-7) after the second vaccine dose. AZD1222 recipients given second doses at about 4 weeks or at about 12 weeks were pooled, since spike-specific TCR depth and breadth were not found to differ between the two schedules. Samples from vaccinated people were obtained from the UK trials COV001 and COV002, which included a single-blind randomized controlled phase 2/3 trial of AZD1222 (ChAdOx1 nCoV-19) in healthy adults. For TCRbeta chain sequencing, PBMC samples from trial participants were taken at day 0 and at day 28 after the second dose. On the study overall, not on this receptor specifically: Most participants were white British and females outnumbered males, and the authors suggested that clonal diversity may have been underestimated. The 56-69-year group was small, and its depth increase did not reach significance, likely because of low power. Vaccine-associated CD4 TCRs spanned the whole spike protein, with dominant responses in regions 160-218 and 743-854. Because no day 14 peak-response samples were available, the repertoires could be characterized only after the peak T cell response. Conclusions about previously exposed vaccinees are limited because only five to seven AZD1222 recipients were SARS-CoV-2 seropositive at baseline. Epitopes outside the regions mutated in the B.1.351 and B.1.1.7 variants were reportedly recognized by nearly half of the unique spike-specific TCRs. After two AZD1222 doses, both the breadth and the depth of spike-specific TCRs were significantly higher than at day 0 and than in MenACWY recipients.

The chain links TRBV5-4 with TRBJ2-7; 7 central nucleotides agree with TRBD1. The clonotype originates from an adult who received the AZD1222 COVID-19 vaccine. The sample consisted of peripheral blood, taken 28 days after the second AZD1222 dose. The DNA reads as follows: TGTGCCAGCAGCGACAGGGACAGCTCCTACGAGCAGTACTTC. It translates to CASSDRDSSYEQYF. The CDR3, completed at both ends by the reference TRBV5-4 and TRBJ2-7 genes, gives the full variable domain ETGVTQSPTHLIKTRGQQVTLRCSSQSGHNTVSWYQQALGQGPQFIFQYYREEENGRGNFPPRFSGLQFPNYSSELNVNALELDDSALYLCASSDRDSSYEQYFGPGTRLTVT.